The 19 T cell receptor beta chains given below trace back to one sample, sequenced in a study of somatic mutations in cytotoxic T cells in rheumatoid arthritis. Profiling relied on immunoSEQ multiplex PCR, and the TCRdb table lists in-frame clones only, not all of them. Among 15,000 to 20,000 clones listed, approximately 80% were seen once. The sequencing input was CD8+ T cells sorted from blood. These receptors were obtained from an adult with rheumatoid arthritis.

This clone was recorded once. The rearrangement links TRBV28 to TRBJ2-2, with unresolved D. CDR3 length: 13 amino acids. From germline, CDR1 is MDHEN and CDR2 SYDVKM. V lost 3 bases to trimming and J lost 8 bases, with 10 bases between them. CDR3 sequence reads: CASSLGVLGELFF. The CDR3 coding sequence is TGTGCCAGCAGTTTGGGTGTGCTAGGGGAGCTGTTTTTT.

The rearrangement links TRBV6-1 to TRBJ1-1; D unclear. Germline CDR1 reads MNHNS; CDR2 reads SASEGT. V was pared by 6 bases and J by 8 bases, with 13 bases between. The length of the CDR3 is 12 residues. DNA of the CDR3: TGTGCCAGCAGGGGAAGTCGGATGGAAGCTTTCTTT. It yields the protein CASRGSRMEAFF.

This clone was seen more than once but under ten times. This chain uses TRBV18 with TRBJ1-5; a possible D gene is TRBD1 (5 bases). Germline V CDR1 and CDR2: KGHSH, LQKENI. Trimming took off 2 bases at V and 2 bases at J, with 7 bases between the two ends. There are 14 residues in the CDR3. The CDR3 DNA is TGTGCCAGCTCACCAGGGGGAGGCAATCAGCCCCAGCATTTT. It yields the protein CASSPGGGNQPQHF.

The chain carries TRBV27 and TRBJ1-2; TRBD1 agrees at 8 bases. Unmatched junction bases numbered 5, after V lost 3 bases and J lost 5 bases. The CDR3 has 14 residues. Germline V gene sequence: CDR1 MNHEY, CDR2 SMNVEV (reference sequence). This chain's CDR3 is CASSFQGARYGYTF. The CDR3 DNA follows: TGTGCCAGCAGTTTCCAGGGGGCGCGGTATGGCTACACCTTC.

The CDR3 DNA reads TGTGCCAGCAGCCCGAGCGGGGGGAACACAGATACGCAGTATTTT. Protein sequence: CASSPSGGNTDTQYF. The chain couples TRBV7-9 to TRBJ2-3, with 9 bases matching TRBD2. Per the germline V gene, CDR1 is SEHNR and CDR2 is FQNEAQ (reference sequence). The CDR3 is made up of 15 amino acids. Trimming cost V 5 bases and J 2 bases; bases outside gene matches: 5. Looking up the rest from reference TRBV7-9 and TRBJ2-3 gives the full variable domain: DTGVSQNPRHKITKRGQNVTFRCDPISEHNRLYWYRQTLGQGPEFLTYFQNEAQLEKSRLLSDRFSAERPKGSFSTLEIQRTEQGDSAMYLCASSPSGGNTDTQYFGPGTRLTVL.

The rearrangement uses TRBV7-2 and TRBJ2-3, with 9 bases that match TRBD2. V was clipped by 3 bases and J by 3 bases; unmatched bases: 16. CDR3 length equals 19 residues. Germline CDR1 reads SGHTA; CDR2 reads FQGNSA. CDR3 protein: CASSFQGPRASGATDTQYF. DNA for the CDR3: TGTGCCAGCAGCTTTCAGGGACCTCGGGCTAGCGGGGCGACAGATACGCAGTATTTT.

This clone came up once. The CDR3 DNA is TGTGCCAGCAGCGTAGGAGGGGGGGCTTCTAATGAAAAACTGTTTTTT. Translation gives CASSVGGGASNEKLFF. The chain couples TRBV9 to TRBJ1-4, with TRBD1 as a possible D gene (6 bases). The CDR3 has 16 residues. Germline V gene data show CDR1 as SGDLS and CDR2 as YYNGEE. Trimming took off 0 bases at V and 3 bases at J, with 12 bases between the two ends.

V and J are TRBV2 and TRBJ2-3; a possible D gene is TRBD1 (6 bases). Trimming took 2 bases from V and 2 from J, leaving 17 bases between them. CDR1 SNHLY and CDR2 FYNNEI come from the germline V gene. The CDR3 covers 17 residues. CDR3 residues: CASSERGTIRATDTQYF. The CDR3 nucleotides are TGTGCCAGCAGTGAAAGGGGGACAATAAGGGCCACAGATACGCAGTATTTT.

This chain links TRBV7-2 with TRBJ2-2; 8 bases are shared with TRBD2. Trimming at V came to 5 bases and at J to 1 base, leaving 6 bases not matched to a gene. This CDR3 has 16 amino acids. Germline lookup yields CDR1 SGHTA and CDR2 FQGNSA. The DNA for the CDR3 is TGTGCCAGCAGCCTAGGACTAGCCCTGAACACCGGGGAGCTGTTTTTT. Protein: CASSLGLALNTGELFF.

The chain carries TRBV6-4 and TRBJ2-3; 7 bases fit TRBD2. The CDR3 loop spans 14 amino acids. V lost 6 bases and J lost 5; bases outside the gene matches: 8. The germline V gene encodes CDR1 MRHNA and CDR2 SNTAGT. The CDR3 spells CASSLGLDGDTQYF. The CDR3 DNA follows: TGTGCCAGCAGCCTCGGACTAGATGGAGATACGCAGTATTTT.

The J gene is TRBJ1-2, the V gene TRBV9, with a possible D match to TRBD1 (5 bases). The germline CDR1 and CDR2 sequences are SGDLS and YYNGEE. The CDR3 contains 12 residues. The V end was cut by 8 bases, the J end by 1 base, with 9 bases between. CDR3: CASDSGNYGYTF. The CDR3 DNA follows: TGTGCCAGTGACAGTGGTAACTATGGCTACACCTTC. The full variable domain, in which reference TRBV9 and TRBJ1-2 provide the parts outside the CDR3, is DSGVTQTPKHLITATGQRVTLRCSPRSGDLSVYWYQQSLDQGLQFLIQYYNGEERAKGNILERFSAQQFPDLHSELNLSSLELGDSALYFCASDSGNYGYTFGSGTRLTVV.

The chain is built from TRBV19 and TRBJ1-1; D gene unclear. Germline V gene lookup returns CDR1 LNHDA and CDR2 SQIVND (reference sequence). This CDR3 is built from 10 residues. The V end was cut by 10 bases, the J end by 4 bases, with 7 bases between. For the CDR3, the DNA is TGTGCCACCGCTGCCACTGAAGCTTTCTTT. It specifies CATAATEAFF.

This clone occurred once. J is TRBJ1-1 and V is TRBV7-9; D gene unclear. V lost 1 base to trimming and J lost 8 bases, with 8 bases between them. CDR3 length equals 12 residues. Germline lookup yields CDR1 SEHNR and CDR2 FQNEAQ (reference sequence). The CDR3 spells CASSLDRREAFF. CDR3 nucleotides: TGTGCCAGCAGCTTAGATAGGAGAGAAGCTTTCTTT.

The gene calls are TRBV9 and TRBJ2-1; D is possibly TRBD1 (5 bases). Per the germline V gene, CDR1 is SGDLS and CDR2 is YYNGEE. Trimming removed 4 bases from V and 7 bases from J, with 12 bases in between. The CDR3 consists of 13 residues. CDR3 DNA: TGTGCCAGCAGCACACAGGTGAAGAATGAGCAGTTCTTC. Encoded protein: CASSTQVKNEQFF.

The chain links TRBV7-3 to TRBJ1-4, with 8 bases aligning to TRBD1. Trimming took 1 base from V and 5 from J; bases not matched to a gene: 6. The CDR3 extends over 16 amino acids. CDR1 is SGHTA and CDR2 is FQGTGA in the germline V gene. CDR3 region: CASSLKGRGRNEKLFF. DNA of the CDR3: TGTGCCAGCAGCTTAAAAGGCAGGGGGCGGAATGAAAAACTGTTTTTT.

The chain recombines TRBV4-2 with TRBJ2-7; the D call may be TRBD1 or TRBD2 (5 bases each). Germline CDR1 LGHNA, CDR2 YNFKEQ. Trimming took 1 base from V and 5 from J, leaving 18 bases between them. CDR3 length equals 16 residues. CDR3: CASSQGGDGGRNEQYF. CDR3 nucleotide sequence: TGTGCCAGCAGCCAAGGAGGGGACGGTGGAAGGAACGAGCAGTACTTC.

This chain links TRBV5-4 with TRBJ1-1; 7 positions match TRBD1. This CDR3 is 13 amino acids long. Germline lookup yields CDR1 SGHNT and CDR2 YYREEE (reference sequence). Trimming at V came to 7 bases and at J to 2 bases, leaving 5 bases not matched to a gene. The CDR3 loop is CASRQGVNTEAFF. The CDR3 region has the DNA TGTGCCAGCCGACAGGGAGTAAACACTGAAGCTTTCTTT. Full variable domain (missing parts from reference TRBV5-4 and TRBJ1-1): ETGVTQSPTHLIKTRGQQVTLRCSSQSGHNTVSWYQQALGQGPQFIFQYYREEENGRGNFPPRFSGLQFPNYSSELNVNALELDDSALYLCASRQGVNTEAFFGQGTRLTVV.

The chain carries TRBV5-5 and TRBJ2-7; D is uncertain. This CDR3 region has 15 residues. V lost 1 base to trimming and J lost 3 bases, with 14 bases between them. Germline lookup yields CDR1 SGHKS and CDR2 YYEKEE (reference sequence). In DNA form, the CDR3 reads TGTGCCAGCAGCTTGAGTACCGGGCCTTACTACGAGCAGTACTTC. This translates into CASSLSTGPYYEQYF.

This chain joins TRBV27 and TRBJ1-6; weak D call: TRBD1 (5 bases). V was clipped by 6 bases and J by 5 bases, with 8 bases between them. The CDR3 contains 13 residues. Germline V gene data show CDR1 as MNHEY and CDR2 as SMNVEV (reference sequence). In DNA form, the CDR3 reads TGTGCCAGCAGCGTGGGGCATAATTCACCCCTCCACTTT. This sequence encodes CASSVGHNSPLHF.